This T cell receptor (beta chain) comes out of a study of neoadjuvant nivolumab and ipilimumab in lung cancer. Notes on the study in general: Pretherapy blood TCR richness correlated positively with resected tumor richness. Only two of four nivolumab-treated tumors gained richness and clonality by surgery.

Turning to this clone: Its antigen is as yet unknown.

The assay was immunoSEQ multiplex PCR, and TCRdb's table has in-frame clones only and misses some. The data show approximately 40,000 clones, approximately 89% seen once. This specimen consisted of peripheral blood, obtained before neoadjuvant nivolumab, alone or with ipilimumab. This sequence originates from an adult with non-small cell lung cancer.

CDR3 region: CASSLGGRARETQYF. For the CDR3, the DNA is TGTGCCAGCAGCTTAGGTGGGAGGGCGAGGGAGACCCAGTACTTC. The J gene is TRBJ2-5, the V gene TRBV7-8; 7 positions agree with TRBD2. The CDR3 is 15 residues long. CDR1 SGHVS and CDR2 FQNEAQ come from the germline V gene. With V trimmed by 1 base and J by 5 bases, 7 bases remained unmatched.